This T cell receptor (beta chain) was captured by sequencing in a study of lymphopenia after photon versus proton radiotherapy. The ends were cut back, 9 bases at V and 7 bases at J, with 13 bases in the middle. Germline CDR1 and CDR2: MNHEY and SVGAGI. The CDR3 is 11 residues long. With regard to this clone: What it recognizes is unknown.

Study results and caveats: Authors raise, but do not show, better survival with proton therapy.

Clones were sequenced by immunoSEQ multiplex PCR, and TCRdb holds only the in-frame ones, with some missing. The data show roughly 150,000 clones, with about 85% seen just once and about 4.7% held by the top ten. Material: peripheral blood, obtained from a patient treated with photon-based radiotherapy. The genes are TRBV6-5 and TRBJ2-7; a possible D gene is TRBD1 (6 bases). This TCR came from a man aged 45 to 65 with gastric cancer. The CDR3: CASSQGWEQYF. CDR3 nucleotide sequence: TGTGCCAGTTCACAGGGCTGGGAGCAGTACTTC.